The sequence of this TCR beta chain was determined in a study of spatial heterogeneity in lung cancer. The overall study: Across tumor regions, counts of TCR transcripts showed a strong correlation with a T cell module score derived from matched bulk RNA-seq.

TCRdb called the 5' RACE reads again in MiXCR, with one record for every CDR3 protein. The sample yields 10,000 or so distinct CDR3 sequences, 8% to 10% seen once. CDR3 length: 13 amino acids. Germline CDR1 and CDR2: LNHDA and SQIVND (reference sequence). V lost 5 bases, J lost 1 base, and 6 bases lay in between. The time point was: sample taken at primary tumor resection. Unsorted whole RNA of tumor, nontumor lung or frozen PBMC was sequenced. This clonotype is categorized as medium-sized. Its specificity is not known. The study, taken as a whole, reports: Coverage was estimated at approximately 7.4% of tumor T cells for alpha chains and roughly 12% for beta chains. The number of expanded tumor alpha and beta chains correlated with mutation number.

Source: lung tumor tissue, taken at surgery. This TCR was recovered from a female donor with early-stage non-small cell lung cancer. The chain recombines TRBV19 with TRBJ1-5, with no clear D. DNA for the CDR3: TGTGCCAGTAGTGTGGACAGCAATCAGCCCCAGCATTTT. It yields the protein CASSVDSNQPQHF.